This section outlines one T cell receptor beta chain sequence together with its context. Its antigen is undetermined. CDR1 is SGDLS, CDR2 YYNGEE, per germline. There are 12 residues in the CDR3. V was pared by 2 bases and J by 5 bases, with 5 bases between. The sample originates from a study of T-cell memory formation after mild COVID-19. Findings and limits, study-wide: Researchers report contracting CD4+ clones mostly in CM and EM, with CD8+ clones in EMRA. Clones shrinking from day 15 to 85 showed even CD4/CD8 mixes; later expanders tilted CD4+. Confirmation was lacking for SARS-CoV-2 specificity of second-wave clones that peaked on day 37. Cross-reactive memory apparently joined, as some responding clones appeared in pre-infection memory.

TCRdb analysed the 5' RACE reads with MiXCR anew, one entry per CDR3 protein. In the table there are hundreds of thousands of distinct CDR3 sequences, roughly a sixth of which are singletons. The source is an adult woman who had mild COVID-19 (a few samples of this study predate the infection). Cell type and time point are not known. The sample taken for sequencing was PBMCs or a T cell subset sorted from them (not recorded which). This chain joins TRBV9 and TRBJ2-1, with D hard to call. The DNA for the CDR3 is TGTGCCAGCAGCGTTCTTAACAATGAGCAGTTCTTC. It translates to CASSVLNNEQFF.